The rows below give T cell receptor beta chains drawn from one sample of a study of cytomegalovirus exposure and HLA in healthy donors. Method: immunoSEQ multiplex PCR; TCRdb's copy keeps in-frame clones and lacks some. This table has a few hundred thousand clones, over 75% appearing once. The sample consisted of PBMCs. Source of these receptors: a man in his late teens or twenties in good health and CMV-seronegative. Both conserved end residues are part of each CDR3. Each record gives: CDR3 protein, CDR3 DNA, J gene, D gene, clone size, V gene. A D gene is named only where the DNA matches it firmly. Clone sizes are given selectively: once, few, many, or a class where the clone is expanded.

cdr3_aa: CASRALSPTEAFF
cdr3_nt: TGTGCCAGCAGGGCCCTCTCCCCCACTGAAGCTTTCTTT
j_call: TRBJ1-1
d_call: NA
clone_size: once
v_call: TRBV27

cdr3_aa: CASSIDAGLAGDNEQFF
cdr3_nt: TGTGCCAGTAGTATAGACGCGGGACTAGCGGGAGACAATGAGCAGTTCTTC
j_call: TRBJ2-1
d_call: TRBD2
clone_size: NA
v_call: TRBV19

cdr3_aa: CASSLKTGGIYQPQHF
cdr3_nt: TGTGCCAGCAGTTTAAAGACAGGGGGGATATATCAGCCCCAGCATTTT
j_call: TRBJ1-5
d_call: TRBD1
clone_size: NA
v_call: TRBV28

cdr3_aa: CASSGQPNRPQHF
cdr3_nt: TGTGCCAGCAGTGGACAGCCCAATCGACCCCAGCATTTT
j_call: TRBJ1-5
d_call: NA
clone_size: NA
v_call: TRBV6-1

cdr3_aa: CASSFENYGYTF
cdr3_nt: TGTGCCAGCAGCTTTGAGAACTATGGCTACACCTTC
j_call: TRBJ1-2
d_call: NA
clone_size: NA
v_call: TRBV7-9

cdr3_aa: CASSFQGTLLYEQYF
cdr3_nt: TGTGCCAGCAGCTTCCAGGGGACCCTGCTCTACGAGCAGTACTTC
j_call: TRBJ2-7
d_call: NA
clone_size: NA
v_call: TRBV7-8

cdr3_aa: CASSLWQEETQYF
cdr3_nt: TGTGCCAGCAGCTTATGGCAGGAAGAGACCCAGTACTTC
j_call: TRBJ2-5
d_call: NA
clone_size: NA
v_call: TRBV11-2

cdr3_aa: CASSRQGANTEAFF
cdr3_nt: TGTGCCAGTAGTAGACAGGGAGCGAACACTGAAGCTTTCTTT
j_call: TRBJ1-1
d_call: TRBD1
clone_size: NA
v_call: TRBV19

cdr3_aa: CASSLLGTSGGSSYNEQFF
cdr3_nt: TGTGCCAGCAGTTTACTGGGGACTAGCGGGGGGAGCTCCTACAATGAGCAGTTCTTC
j_call: TRBJ2-1
d_call: TRBD2
clone_size: NA
v_call: TRBV27

cdr3_aa: CSARPVGYTF
cdr3_nt: TGCAGTGCTAGACCGGTAGGCTACACCTTC
j_call: TRBJ1-2
d_call: NA
clone_size: NA
v_call: TRBV20-1

cdr3_aa: CASSLDRGGQPQHF
cdr3_nt: TGTGCCAGCAGCTTGGACAGGGGAGGGCAGCCCCAGCATTTT
j_call: TRBJ1-5
d_call: TRBD1
clone_size: few
v_call: TRBV7-8

cdr3_aa: CASRRQGQETQYF
cdr3_nt: TGTGCCAGCAGGAGACAGGGGCAAGAGACCCAGTACTTC
j_call: TRBJ2-5
d_call: TRBD1
clone_size: once
v_call: TRBV25-1

cdr3_aa: CAWSEAGLTDTQYF
cdr3_nt: TGTGCCTGGAGCGAGGCGGGGCTCACAGATACGCAGTATTTT
j_call: TRBJ2-3
d_call: NA
clone_size: NA
v_call: TRBV30

cdr3_aa: CASSSLGGAEAFF
cdr3_nt: TGTGCCAGCAGCTCACTCGGGGGTGCGGAAGCTTTCTTT
j_call: TRBJ1-1
d_call: NA
clone_size: NA
v_call: TRBV7-2

cdr3_aa: CAWSVGGGNTIYF
cdr3_nt: TGTGCCTGGAGTGTCGGAGGTGGAAACACCATATATTTT
j_call: TRBJ1-3
d_call: NA
clone_size: NA
v_call: TRBV30

cdr3_aa: CASSATGLENQPQHF
cdr3_nt: TGCGCCAGCAGCGCGACAGGGTTGGAGAATCAGCCCCAGCATTTT
j_call: TRBJ1-5
d_call: TRBD1
clone_size: once
v_call: TRBV5-1

cdr3_aa: CASSLGQYYEQYF
cdr3_nt: TGTGCCAGCAGCTTAGGACAGTACTACGAGCAGTACTTC
j_call: TRBJ2-7
d_call: NA
clone_size: few
v_call: TRBV7-9

cdr3_aa: CASSPRTGGIPEAFF
cdr3_nt: TGTGCCAGCTCACCTAGGACAGGGGGGATACCTGAAGCTTTCTTT
j_call: TRBJ1-1
d_call: TRBD1
clone_size: NA
v_call: TRBV18

cdr3_aa: CASSLSGQTQLNYGYTF
cdr3_nt: TGCGCCAGCAGCTTGTCGGGACAGACTCAACTAAACTATGGCTACACCTTC
j_call: TRBJ1-2
d_call: TRBD1
clone_size: NA
v_call: TRBV5-1

cdr3_aa: CASSESPGGGEAFF
cdr3_nt: TGCGCCAGCAGTGAGTCCCCAGGGGGCGGTGAAGCTTTCTTT
j_call: TRBJ1-1
d_call: TRBD1
clone_size: NA
v_call: TRBV10-2

cdr3_aa: CASSRDRGTTGELFF
cdr3_nt: TGTGCCAGCAGTCGGGACAGGGGTACCACCGGGGAGCTGTTTTTT
j_call: TRBJ2-2
d_call: TRBD1
clone_size: NA
v_call: TRBV6-1

cdr3_aa: CASSLVSGTDTQYF
cdr3_nt: TGTGCCAGCAGCTTAGTTTCGGGGACAGATACGCAGTATTTT
j_call: TRBJ2-3
d_call: NA
clone_size: once
v_call: TRBV11-3

cdr3_aa: CASSLEGTSGMNEQFF
cdr3_nt: TGTGCCAGCAGCTTAGAAGGGACTAGCGGGATGAATGAGCAGTTCTTC
j_call: TRBJ2-1
d_call: TRBD2
clone_size: NA
v_call: TRBV13

cdr3_aa: CASSQELGQGDTQYF
cdr3_nt: TGCGCCAGCAGCCAAGAGCTGGGGCAGGGAGATACGCAGTATTTT
j_call: TRBJ2-3
d_call: NA
clone_size: NA
v_call: TRBV4-1

cdr3_aa: CASKPRDRNTEAFF
cdr3_nt: TGTGCCAGCAAGCCAAGGGACAGAAACACTGAAGCTTTCTTT
j_call: TRBJ1-1
d_call: TRBD1
clone_size: NA
v_call: TRBV2

cdr3_aa: CASSLQGGDSPLHF
cdr3_nt: TGTGCCAGCAGCCTACAGGGGGGTGATTCACCCCTCCACTTT
j_call: TRBJ1-6
d_call: TRBD1
clone_size: once
v_call: TRBV7-2

cdr3_aa: CASSEGLAEGDYEQYF
cdr3_nt: TGCGCCAGCAGCGAGGGACTAGCTGAGGGGGACTACGAGCAGTACTTC
j_call: TRBJ2-7
d_call: TRBD2
clone_size: NA
v_call: TRBV4-1

cdr3_aa: CASSQDMGRGKGDTQYF
cdr3_nt: TGCGCCAGCAGCCAAGATATGGGCAGGGGTAAGGGAGATACGCAGTATTTT
j_call: TRBJ2-3
d_call: NA
clone_size: NA
v_call: TRBV4-3

cdr3_aa: CASRLGQVNTEAFF
cdr3_nt: TGTGCCAGCAGACTAGGACAGGTGAACACTGAAGCTTTCTTT
j_call: TRBJ1-1
d_call: TRBD1
clone_size: NA
v_call: TRBV11-2

cdr3_aa: CASSELAGVYGYTF
cdr3_nt: TGTGCCAGCAGTGAATTGGCAGGGGTTTATGGCTACACCTTC
j_call: TRBJ1-2
d_call: NA
clone_size: NA
v_call: TRBV2

cdr3_aa: CASSIQGLAGGADTQYF
cdr3_nt: TGTGCCAGCAGCATCCAAGGCCTAGCGGGAGGTGCAGATACGCAGTATTTT
j_call: TRBJ2-3
d_call: TRBD2
clone_size: NA
v_call: TRBV9

cdr3_aa: CASRNRVVEAFF
cdr3_nt: TGTGCCAGCAGAAACAGGGTGGTTGAAGCTTTCTTT
j_call: TRBJ1-1
d_call: NA
clone_size: NA
v_call: TRBV6-5

cdr3_aa: CASSLEGVMMFEQYF
cdr3_nt: TGTGCCAGCAGCTTGGAGGGGGTAATGATGTTCGAGCAGTACTTC
j_call: TRBJ2-7
d_call: NA
clone_size: NA
v_call: TRBV5-6

cdr3_aa: CASSLEGTGRVDLAGELFF
cdr3_nt: TGCGCCAGCAGCTTGGAAGGGACAGGCCGGGTGGATTTGGCCGGGGAGCTGTTTTTT
j_call: TRBJ2-2
d_call: TRBD1
clone_size: NA
v_call: TRBV5-1

cdr3_aa: CASSLLVGTSAYEQYF
cdr3_nt: TGTGCCAGCAGCTTGTTAGTTGGGACTAGCGCATACGAGCAGTACTTC
j_call: TRBJ2-7
d_call: TRBD2
clone_size: NA
v_call: TRBV5-4

cdr3_aa: CATSTGTGDHEQYF
cdr3_nt: TGTGCCACAAGTACCGGGACAGGAGACCACGAGCAGTACTTC
j_call: TRBJ2-7
d_call: TRBD1
clone_size: few
v_call: TRBV15

cdr3_aa: CASSARGGLDNEQFF
cdr3_nt: TGCGCCAGCAGCGCGCGGGGGGGCCTCGACAATGAGCAGTTCTTC
j_call: TRBJ2-1
d_call: TRBD2
clone_size: NA
v_call: TRBV5-1

cdr3_aa: CATVGTGGLMNTEAFF
cdr3_nt: TGTGCCACCGTCGGGACAGGGGGTCTCATGAACACTGAAGCTTTCTTT
j_call: TRBJ1-1
d_call: TRBD1
clone_size: NA
v_call: TRBV15

cdr3_aa: CASSPGLAGVSEQYF
cdr3_nt: TGTGCCAGCTCACCCGGACTAGCGGGAGTCTCCGAGCAGTACTTC
j_call: TRBJ2-7
d_call: TRBD2
clone_size: NA
v_call: TRBV18

cdr3_aa: CASSPGAGGYYYEQYF
cdr3_nt: TGTGCCAGCTCACCAGGGGCAGGGGGCTATTACTACGAGCAGTACTTC
j_call: TRBJ2-7
d_call: TRBD1
clone_size: NA
v_call: TRBV18

cdr3_aa: CASSRLTGGGTGELFF
cdr3_nt: TGTGCCAGCTCACGTTTGACGGGAGGAGGCACCGGGGAGCTGTTTTTT
j_call: TRBJ2-2
d_call: TRBD2
clone_size: NA
v_call: TRBV18

cdr3_aa: CASSLEGVFNQPQHF
cdr3_nt: TGCGCCAGCAGCTTGGAGGGGGTTTTCAATCAGCCCCAGCATTTT
j_call: TRBJ1-5
d_call: NA
clone_size: NA
v_call: TRBV5-1

cdr3_aa: CAWRRVSSEKLFF
cdr3_nt: TGTGCCTGGAGGCGGGTGAGCAGTGAAAAACTGTTTTTT
j_call: TRBJ1-4
d_call: NA
clone_size: NA
v_call: TRBV30

cdr3_aa: CASSVMDREINQPQHF
cdr3_nt: TGTGCCAGCAGTGTTATGGACAGGGAAATCAATCAGCCCCAGCATTTT
j_call: TRBJ1-5
d_call: TRBD1
clone_size: NA
v_call: TRBV2

cdr3_aa: CASSLEHRGPIWEQFF
cdr3_nt: TGTGCCAGCAGCTTAGAGCACAGGGGCCCCATTTGGGAGCAGTTCTTC
j_call: TRBJ2-1
d_call: TRBD1
clone_size: NA
v_call: TRBV7-8

cdr3_aa: CASSQSGDSYGYTF
cdr3_nt: TGTGCCAGCAGCCAATCCGGGGATAGCTATGGCTACACCTTC
j_call: TRBJ1-2
d_call: NA
clone_size: NA
v_call: TRBV16